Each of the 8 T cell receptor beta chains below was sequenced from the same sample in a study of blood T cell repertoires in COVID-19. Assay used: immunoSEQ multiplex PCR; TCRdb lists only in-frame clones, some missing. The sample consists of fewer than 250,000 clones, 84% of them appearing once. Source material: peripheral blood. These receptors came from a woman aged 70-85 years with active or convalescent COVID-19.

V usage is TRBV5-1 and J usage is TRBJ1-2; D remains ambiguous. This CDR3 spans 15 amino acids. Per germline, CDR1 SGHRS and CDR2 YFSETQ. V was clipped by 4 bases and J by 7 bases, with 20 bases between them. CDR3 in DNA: TGCGCCAGCAGCCCTTTGACACCTCTCACCGGTGGCTACACCTTC. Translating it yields CASSPLTPLTGGYTF.

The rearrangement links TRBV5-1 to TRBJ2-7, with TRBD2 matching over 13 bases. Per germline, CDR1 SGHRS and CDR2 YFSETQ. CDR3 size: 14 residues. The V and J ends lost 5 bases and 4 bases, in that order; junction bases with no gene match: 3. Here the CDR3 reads CASRWTSGSYEQYF. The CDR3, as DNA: TGCGCCAGCAGATGGACTAGCGGGAGTTACGAGCAGTACTTC.

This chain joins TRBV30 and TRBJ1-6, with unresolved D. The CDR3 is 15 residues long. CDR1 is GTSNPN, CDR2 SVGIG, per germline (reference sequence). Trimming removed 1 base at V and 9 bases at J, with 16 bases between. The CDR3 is CAWSAPGLPGSPLHF. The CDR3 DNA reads TGTGCCTGGAGTGCACCAGGCCTGCCCGGTTCACCCCTCCACTTT. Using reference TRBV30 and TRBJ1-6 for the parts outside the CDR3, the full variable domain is SQTIHQWPATLVQPVGSPLSLECTVEGTSNPNLYWYRQAAGRGLQLLFYSVGIGQISSEVPQNLSASRPQDRQFILSSKKLLLSDSGFYLCAWSAPGLPGSPLHFGNGTRLTVT.

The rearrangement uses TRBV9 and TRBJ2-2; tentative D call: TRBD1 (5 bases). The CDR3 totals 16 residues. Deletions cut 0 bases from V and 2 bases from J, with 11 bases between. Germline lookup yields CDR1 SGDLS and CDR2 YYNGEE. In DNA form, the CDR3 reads TGTGCCAGCAGCGTAGTTCTGGGGCAAAACACCGGGGAGCTGTTTTTT. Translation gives CASSVVLGQNTGELFF. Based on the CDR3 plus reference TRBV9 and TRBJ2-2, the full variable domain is DSGVTQTPKHLITATGQRVTLRCSPRSGDLSVYWYQQSLDQGLQFLIQYYNGEERAKGNILERFSAQQFPDLHSELNLSSLELGDSALYFCASSVVLGQNTGELFFGEGSRLTVL.

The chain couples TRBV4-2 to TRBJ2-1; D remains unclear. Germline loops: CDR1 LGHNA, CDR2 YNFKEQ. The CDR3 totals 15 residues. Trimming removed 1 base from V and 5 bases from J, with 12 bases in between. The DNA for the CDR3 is TGTGCCAGCAGCCAAGGAAATGGCGGCAACAATGAGCAGTTCTTC. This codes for CASSQGNGGNNEQFF.

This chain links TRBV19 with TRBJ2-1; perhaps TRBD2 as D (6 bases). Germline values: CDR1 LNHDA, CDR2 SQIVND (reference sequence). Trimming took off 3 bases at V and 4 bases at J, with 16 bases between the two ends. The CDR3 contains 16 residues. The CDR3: CASSMGLGRGYNEQFF. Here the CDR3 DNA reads TGTGCCAGTAGTATGGGCCTCGGGCGGGGTTACAATGAGCAGTTCTTC.

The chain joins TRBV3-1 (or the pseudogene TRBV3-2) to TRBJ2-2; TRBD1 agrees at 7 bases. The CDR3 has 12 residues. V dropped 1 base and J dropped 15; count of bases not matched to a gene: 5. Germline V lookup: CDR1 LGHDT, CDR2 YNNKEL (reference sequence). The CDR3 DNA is TGTGCCAGCAGCCAAGGGGACAGTAGGATGTTTTTT. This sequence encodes CASSQGDSRMFF.

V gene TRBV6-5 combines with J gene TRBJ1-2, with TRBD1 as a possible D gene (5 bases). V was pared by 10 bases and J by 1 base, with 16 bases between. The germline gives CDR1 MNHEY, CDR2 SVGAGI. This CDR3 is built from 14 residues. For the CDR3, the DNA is TGTGCCACCTCGCGCGGGAGGGGTAACTATGGCTACACCTTC. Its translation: CATSRGRGNYGYTF.